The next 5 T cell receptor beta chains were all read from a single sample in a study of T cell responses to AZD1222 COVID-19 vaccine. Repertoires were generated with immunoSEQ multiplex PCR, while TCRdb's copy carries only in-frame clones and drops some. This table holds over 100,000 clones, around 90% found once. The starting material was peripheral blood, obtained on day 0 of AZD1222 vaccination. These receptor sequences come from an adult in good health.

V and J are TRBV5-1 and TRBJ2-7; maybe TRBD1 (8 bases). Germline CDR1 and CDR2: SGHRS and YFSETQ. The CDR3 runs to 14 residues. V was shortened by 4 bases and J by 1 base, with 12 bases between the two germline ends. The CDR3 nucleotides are TGCGCCAGCAGCGTACAGGGGGGGTCCTACGAGCAGTACTTC. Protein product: CASSVQGGSYEQYF. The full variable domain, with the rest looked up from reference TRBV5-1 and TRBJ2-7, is KAGVTQTPRYLIKTRGQQVTLSCSPISGHRSVSWYQQTPGQGLQFLFEYFSETQRNKGNFPGRFSGRQFSNSRSEMNVSTLELGDSALYLCASSVQGGSYEQYFGPGTRLTVT.

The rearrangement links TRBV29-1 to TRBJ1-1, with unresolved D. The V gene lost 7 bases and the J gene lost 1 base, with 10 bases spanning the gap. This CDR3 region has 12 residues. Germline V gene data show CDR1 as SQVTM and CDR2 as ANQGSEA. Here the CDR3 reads CSGEGGNTEAFF. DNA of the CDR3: TGCAGCGGGGAGGGAGGGAACACTGAAGCTTTCTTT.

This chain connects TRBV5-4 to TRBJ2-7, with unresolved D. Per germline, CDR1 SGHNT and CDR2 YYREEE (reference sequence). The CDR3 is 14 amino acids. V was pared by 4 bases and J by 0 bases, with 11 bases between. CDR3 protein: CASSLGRSSYEQYF. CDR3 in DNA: TGTGCCAGCAGCCTAGGACGGAGCTCCTACGAGCAGTACTTC.

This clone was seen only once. This CDR3 reads CASSPETGVSTEAFF. In DNA form, the CDR3 reads TGTGCCAGCAGCCCCGAGACAGGGGTGAGCACTGAAGCTTTCTTT. This rearrangement joins TRBV7-6 to TRBJ1-1, with TRBD1 matching 8 bases. This CDR3 comprises 15 residues. Germline V gives CDR1 SGHVS, CDR2 FNYEAQ. With V trimmed by 5 bases and J by 4 bases, 9 bases remained unmatched.

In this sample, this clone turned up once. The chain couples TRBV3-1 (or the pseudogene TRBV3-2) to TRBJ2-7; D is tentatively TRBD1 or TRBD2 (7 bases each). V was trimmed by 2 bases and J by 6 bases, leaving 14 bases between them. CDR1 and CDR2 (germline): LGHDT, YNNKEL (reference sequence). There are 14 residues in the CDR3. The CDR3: CASSQYGRGGEQYF. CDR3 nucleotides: TGTGCCAGCAGCCAATATGGCAGGGGGGGCGAGCAGTACTTC.